This T cell receptor (beta chain) was sequenced in a study of T cell repertoires in cytomegalovirus infection (dated by TCRdb to the late 2010s). At the level of the whole study: Donor HLA type was relevant to the analysis, because carriage of CMV infection together with the matching HLA type was indicated by public TCR beta signatures.

Results and caveats for the whole study, not just this receptor: In the ex vivo response, HLA-C-restricted CMV-specific TCR beta clonotypes were dominant, and in two of eight donors the single most frequent clonotype came from this HLA-C-restricted group. In both this cohort and an independent roughly 400-donor cohort, the cumulative frequency of public TCR beta family members distinguished carriers of CMV infection plus the relevant HLA type.

This clonotype appeared a few times. This clone's antigen is unknown. The sample holds no much larger clone one base away, and base qualities are not on file. V sheds 4 bases and J sheds 5 bases, leaving 9 bases between their ends. Counted from cysteine to phenylalanine, this CDR3 has 12 amino acids. Only the CDR3 portion is preserved as DNA: 36 bases, with reading frame beginning at the first base. Sequencing relied on an Illumina HiSeq 1500. TCRdb ran its own pipeline on the public reads, namely fastp trimming at Q25 and MiXCR clone calling, and kept in-frame beta chains. Rows are combined by CDR3 protein, so each entry shows the most common genes and DNA. The sample table shows roughly 300,000 distinct CDR3 sequences, and 9.5% are seen once. The ten largest clonotypes hold about 4.5% of the sample.

Sequenced input: PBMCs. The clonotype comes from a human donor in good health (CMV status not recorded). Some clones in this sample may be carry-over from other donors' samples. In this chain, TRBV12-3 or TRBV12-4 is recombined with TRBJ2-7; the D segment cannot be called with confidence. This receptor carries the CDR3 CASSSRSHEQYF. The sequence in DNA is TGTGCCAGCAGTTCGCGGTCCCACGAGCAGTACTTC.